One and the same sample provided the 24 T cell receptor beta chains below, sequenced in a study of cytomegalovirus exposure and HLA in healthy donors. Primers for the PCR totalled 60 Vbeta and 13 Jbeta. Produced via immunoSEQ multiplex PCR; TCRdb's table is partial and in-frame only. The sample includes about 160,000 clones, roughly 84% seen only once; the top ten take 0.95% to 1.3%. Sequences were obtained from PBMCs. Receptors were obtained from a man aged 25-45 years in good health and CMV-seronegative.

The V call is TRBV4-3, the J call TRBJ2-3; 7 bases align to TRBD2. Germline V gene lookup returns CDR1 LGHNA and CDR2 YSLEER. The CDR3 is made up of 16 amino acids. Trimming cost V 3 bases and J 2 bases; bases outside gene matches: 8. The CDR3 sequence is CASSQDQAGHTDTQYF. The CDR3, as DNA: TGCGCCAGCAGCCAGGACCAAGCGGGGCACACAGATACGCAGTATTTT.

The CDR3 here is CASSATSGHYEQYF. The CDR3 nucleotides are TGTGCCAGCAGCGCGACTAGCGGTCACTACGAGCAGTACTTC. The chain employs TRBV2 and TRBJ2-7; 9 bases line up with TRBD2. CDR1 is SNHLY and CDR2 is FYNNEI in the germline V gene. V was pared by 6 bases and J by 3 bases, with 6 bases of the junction left unmatched. This CDR3 is built from 14 residues.

The chain links TRBV25-1 to TRBJ1-2; D possibly corresponds to TRBD1 (5 bases). V was cut by 5 bases and J by 7 bases, with 20 bases left in between. CDR3 size: 15 residues. Looked up from germline, CDR1 is MGHDK and CDR2 is SYGVNS. This CDR3 reads CASSPPGRAPLGYTF. As DNA, the CDR3 is TGTGCCAGCAGTCCACCCGGCAGGGCCCCCCTTGGCTACACCTTC.

This rearrangement joins TRBV6-1 to TRBJ1-4; TRBD1 is a possible D gene (5 bases). Germline V gene lookup returns CDR1 MNHNS and CDR2 SASEGT. CDR3 length equals 11 residues. Trimming stripped 5 bases from V and 14 bases from J, with 12 bases between. The CDR3 is CASSLTEALFF. The DNA of the CDR3 is TGTGCCAGCAGTCTGACAGAGGCCCTGTTTTTT.

The rearrangement uses TRBV19 and TRBJ2-7; 9 bases are a match to TRBD1. The ends lost 3 bases at V and 3 bases at J; junction bases unmatched: 9. Germline lookup yields CDR1 LNHDA and CDR2 SQIVND (reference sequence). The CDR3 length is 16 residues. The CDR3 protein is CASSIEQGTGIYEQYF. The CDR3 DNA sequence: TGTGCCAGTAGTATCGAACAAGGGACAGGGATCTACGAGCAGTACTTC.

V is TRBV5-1 and J is TRBJ1-2, with D tentatively TRBD1 (5 bases). Germline CDR1 and CDR2: SGHRS and YFSETQ. Trimming left V 0 bases short and J 6 bases short, with 9 bases between. CDR3 length equals 13 residues. The CDR3 DNA follows: TGCGCCAGCAGCTTGGAGGGGCAGAATGGCTACACCTTC. Amino acid sequence: CASSLEGQNGYTF. Drawing the rest from reference TRBV5-1 and TRBJ1-2, the complete variable domain is KAGVTQTPRYLIKTRGQQVTLSCSPISGHRSVSWYQQTPGQGLQFLFEYFSETQRNKGNFPGRFSGRQFSNSRSEMNVSTLELGDSALYLCASSLEGQNGYTFGSGTRLTVV.

The chain combines TRBV28 with TRBJ2-3; D gene uncertain. There are 14 residues in the CDR3. Germline values: CDR1 MDHEN, CDR2 SYDVKM. V shed 2 bases and J shed 2 bases, with 8 bases lying between them. As DNA, the CDR3 is TGTGCCAGCAGTTTACCCCCTCCCACAGATACGCAGTATTTT. The encoded protein is CASSLPPPTDTQYF.

This chain joins TRBV4-2 and TRBJ2-5; a weak D match, TRBD2 (5 bases). The germline V gene encodes CDR1 LGHNA and CDR2 YNFKEQ. The CDR3 has 15 residues. V was trimmed by 1 base and J by 2 bases, leaving 11 bases between them. The CDR3 loop is CASSQVRETQETQYF. DNA of the CDR3: TGTGCCAGCAGCCAAGTACGGGAAACGCAAGAGACCCAGTACTTC.

In nucleotides, the CDR3 is TGTGCCAGCAGCTTAGTTGTTCCTCACACTGAAGCTTTCTTT. Protein sequence: CASSLVVPHTEAFF. The chain recombines TRBV7-9 with TRBJ1-1; D not resolved. Germline values: CDR1 SEHNR, CDR2 FQNEAQ (reference sequence). The CDR3 sequence is 14 residues long. V was cut by 1 base and J by 3 bases, with 9 bases left in between.

This chain uses TRBV5-1 with TRBJ2-6, with D maybe TRBD1 (6 bases). CDR1 and CDR2 from the germline V gene are SGHRS and YFSETQ. The V gene lost 4 bases and the J gene lost 1 base, with 18 bases spanning the gap. This CDR3 region has 18 residues. The CDR3 DNA is TGCGCCAGCAGCCCCCACACGGGGACACCATCTGGGGCCAACGTCCTGACTTTC. Encoded protein: CASSPHTGTPSGANVLTF.

The V gene is TRBV6-5, the J gene TRBJ2-1, with TRBD2 identical over 7 bases. This CDR3 contains 14 residues. The V gene end was trimmed by 2 bases and the J gene end by 4 bases; junction bases not matched to a gene: 2. Looked up from germline, CDR1 is MNHEY and CDR2 is SVGAGI. The CDR3 coding sequence is TGTGCCAGCAGTTACGGGGGGGTATACAATGAGCAGTTCTTC. This encodes CASSYGGVYNEQFF.

The chain recombines TRBV19 with TRBJ2-1; unclear D gene. The CDR3 loop spans 14 amino acids. Trimming pared 6 bases from V and 2 bases from J, leaving 11 bases between. Germline CDR1 LNHDA, CDR2 SQIVND (reference sequence). The CDR3 spells CASRNWAPYNEQFF. CDR3 DNA: TGTGCCAGTAGGAACTGGGCCCCCTACAATGAGCAGTTCTTC.

The rearrangement joins TRBV28 to TRBJ2-7, with 8 bases matching TRBD1. CDR3 length: 11 amino acids. In germline, CDR1 is MDHEN, CDR2 SYDVKM. The J segment lost 6 bases and the V segment lost 10 bases, leaving 5 bases of the junction unmatched. CDR3 loop: CAIAGGSEQYF. CDR3 bases: TGTGCCATCGCAGGGGGCTCCGAGCAGTACTTC.

The J gene is TRBJ1-1, the V gene TRBV5-8; TRBD1 matches at 7 bases. The CDR3 length is 14 residues. With 3 bases clipped from V and 5 bases from J, the junction kept 7 bases outside the gene matches. Germline V gene lookup returns CDR1 SGHTS and CDR2 YDEGEE. The CDR3, as DNA: TGTGCCAGCAGCTACCGACAGGGTCGGACTGAAGCTTTCTTT. Amino acids: CASSYRQGRTEAFF. The complete variable domain, with remaining parts taken from reference TRBV5-8 and TRBJ1-1, reads EAGVTQSPTHLIKTRGQQATLRCSPISGHTSVYWYQQALGLGLQFLLWYDEGEERNRGNFPPRFSGRQFPNYSSELNVNALELEDSALYLCASSYRQGRTEAFFGQGTRLTVV.

The chain has TRBV10-3 and TRBJ2-3, with D possibly TRBD2 on 5 matching bases. From germline, CDR1 is ENHRY and CDR2 SYGVKD. Trimming stripped 10 bases from V and 5 bases from J, with 19 bases between. The CDR3 is 14 amino acids. CDR3 bases: TGTGCCAGCATAAGGGCCCGGGGAGAAGATACGCAGTATTTT. The encoded protein is CASIRARGEDTQYF.

The rearrangement links TRBV11-2 to TRBJ1-4, with D possibly being TRBD1 (5 bases). Trimming took off 2 bases at V and 4 bases at J, with 11 bases between the two ends. CDR3 length equals 15 residues. Germline V CDR1 and CDR2: SGHAT, FQNNGV. In DNA form, the CDR3 reads TGTGCCAGCAGCTTATCCATAGGGGATAATGAAAAACTGTTTTTT. Protein product: CASSLSIGDNEKLFF.

The chain is built from TRBV12-5 and TRBJ1-1, with a tentative D call TRBD1 (6 bases). Germline V gene data show CDR1 as LGHNT and CDR2 as FRNRAP. The CDR3 is made up of 15 amino acids. With 7 bases removed from V and 8 bases from J, the gap between germline ends came to 23 bases. For the CDR3, the DNA is TGTGCTAGTGCCTCAGACAGGAGGTTGCACTCCGAAGCTTTCTTT. This gives the protein CASASDRRLHSEAFF.

The genes are TRBV6-6 and TRBJ2-1; possibly TRBD2 for D (7 bases). The CDR3 sequence is 15 residues long. The germline gives CDR1 MNHNY, CDR2 SVGAGI (reference sequence). Between the trimmed V and J ends, which lost 2 bases and 9 bases, there was a span of 17 bases. CDR3 region: CASSYPREGVPEQFF. The CDR3 region has the DNA TGTGCCAGCAGTTACCCGAGGGAGGGGGTACCTGAGCAGTTCTTC.

This sequence joins TRBV13 and TRBJ2-3; TRBD2 aligns across 12 bases. This CDR3 region has 16 residues. J was trimmed by 3 bases and V by 4 bases; bases with no gene match: 5. Germline V gene sequence: CDR1 PRHDT, CDR2 FYEKMQ (reference sequence). Written as DNA, the CDR3 is TGTGCCAGCAGCTCGACTAGCGGGAGAGGTACAGATACGCAGTATTTT. It specifies CASSSTSGRGTDTQYF.

The gene calls are TRBV5-1 and TRBJ2-7, with TRBD2 as a possible D gene (7 bases). V was shortened by 0 bases and J by 7 bases, with 23 bases between the two germline ends. The CDR3 is 17 residues long. The germline CDR1 and CDR2 sequences are SGHRS and YFSETQ. The DNA of the CDR3 is TGCGCCAGCAGCTTGGGAGCTTGGGGGGGCCCGAGCGAAGAGCAGTACTTC. Its protein product is CASSLGAWGGPSEEQYF.

The chain recombines TRBV12-5 with TRBJ2-5; 9 nucleotides line up with TRBD1. The closer fit of TRBJ2-7 to the DNA end suggests the J call may be wrong. Germline values: CDR1 LGHNT, CDR2 FRNRAP. This CDR3 has 16 residues. The CDR3 here is CASGLGTGTRRYEQYF. The CDR3, as DNA: TGTGCTAGTGGTTTAGGGACAGGGACCCGAAGGTACGAGCAGTACTTC.

The chain links TRBV9 to TRBJ1-1, with a possible D match to TRBD1 (6 bases). The CDR3 runs 15 residues. Per the germline V gene, CDR1 is SGDLS and CDR2 is YYNGEE. Trimming pared 4 bases from V and 4 bases from J, leaving 17 bases between. The CDR3: CASSPQGIKGTEAFF. Written as DNA, the CDR3 is TGTGCCAGCAGCCCGCAGGGGATTAAAGGCACTGAAGCTTTCTTT.

The J gene is TRBJ2-2, the V gene TRBV5-6; 7 bases match TRBD2. This CDR3 spans 17 amino acids. Germline V gene sequence: CDR1 SGHDT, CDR2 YYEEEE. The ends lost 1 base at V and 6 bases at J; junction bases unmatched: 12. The DNA for the CDR3 is TGTGCCAGCAGCTTGACGGGACTACATTCAACCTCCGGGGAGCTGTTTTTT. Encoded protein: CASSLTGLHSTSGELFF.

The chain employs TRBV19 and TRBJ1-2; 7 bases fit TRBD1. Germline loops: CDR1 LNHDA, CDR2 SQIVND (reference sequence). Trimming took 1 base from V and 2 from J; bases not matched to a gene: 7. The CDR3 spans 16 residues. CDR3: CASSIVGGGANYGYTF. In DNA form, the CDR3 reads TGTGCCAGTAGTATAGTTGGAGGGGGCGCAAACTATGGCTACACCTTC.